This T cell receptor (beta chain) was sequenced in a study of blood T cell repertoires in COVID-19 (dated by TCRdb to the early 2020s). Notes on the research overall: Collaborator samples came from the United States, Italy and Spain and covered acute and convalescent phases of COVID-19. The prospective study material was composed of cDNA or gDNA derived from T cells, B-cell-depleted T cells, or PBMCs. The dataset comprised deeply sampled blood TCRbeta repertoires from subjects exposed to, actively infected with, or recovered from COVID-19. The repertoires were made available in a free public database intended to serve as a resource for research on the immune response to SARS-CoV-2. Samples were obtained from the ongoing ImmuneRACE study (first 160 participants) and from over 1,000 subjects provided by 6 global collaborators. Nearly every sample came with metadata listing a de-identified subject ID, COVID-19 status, age in years and sex. Where available, HLA class I and class II types were obtained from metadata supplied by the sample provider rather than from assay-based typing.

V was cut back by 0 bases and J by 4 bases, leaving a gap of 10 bases between them. The germline V gene (reference sequence) specifies LGHDT as CDR1 and YNNKEL as CDR2. The CDR3 holds 16 amino acids from the cysteine to the phenylalanine. Solely the CDR3 DNA is kept, with 48 bases framed from the first base. General findings and caveats noted by the study authors: Clinical and demographic metadata were provided uncurated, with the amount varying by source and participant.

TCRbeta CDR3 regions were amplified from genomic DNA by means of the immunoSEQ Assay, a bias-controlled multiplex PCR. As for the original processing: Within the assay, amplification of reference gene primers was used to estimate how many nucleated cells each sample contained. To quantify the absolute abundance of each unique TCRbeta CDR3 rearrangement, sequence reads were collapsed and filtered. For each sample, productive Simpson clonality was calculated as the square root of Simpson's diversity index over productive rearrangements. TCRdb obtained this table from immuneACCESS and retained in-frame rearrangements with V and J assigned. These tables miss some clones; where compared with another copy, unresolved V genes account for less than half of the shortfall, and the remainder is unexplained. The V and J calls and clone size are taken from that table; D and trimming were inferred from the DNA. Recorded for this sample are about 210,000 clones; about 80% of them occurred a single time. In total, the top ten clones hold 2% to 3% of the sample.

Regarding this clone: No antigen is known for it. Base qualities are not recorded, but no much larger clone differs from it by a single base.

Whole blood was collected in K2EDTA tubes by collaborating institutions according to the institutions' own protocols. For TCRbeta analysis, collaborators shipped samples in one of three forms: frozen whole blood, isolated PBMCs, or DNA extracted from either of those sample types. In this chain, TRBV3-1 (or the pseudogene TRBV3-2) is recombined with TRBJ1-6; a confident D gene designation cannot be given. Sequenced input: peripheral blood. The clonotype was recovered from a woman aged 40 to 49 with active or convalescent COVID-19. This receptor carries the CDR3 CASSQDIPHYNSPLHF. The DNA is TGTGCCAGCAGCCAAGATATCCCACATTATAATTCACCCCTCCACTTT.